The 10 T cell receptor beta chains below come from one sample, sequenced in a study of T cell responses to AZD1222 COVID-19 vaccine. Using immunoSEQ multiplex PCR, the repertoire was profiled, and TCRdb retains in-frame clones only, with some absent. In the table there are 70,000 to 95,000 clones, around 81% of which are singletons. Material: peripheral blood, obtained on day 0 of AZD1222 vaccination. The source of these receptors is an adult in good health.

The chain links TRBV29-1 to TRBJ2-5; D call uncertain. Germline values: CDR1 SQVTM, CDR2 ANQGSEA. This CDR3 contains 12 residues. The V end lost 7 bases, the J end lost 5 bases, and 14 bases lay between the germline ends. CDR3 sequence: CSASGGWETQYF. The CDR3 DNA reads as TGCAGCGCCTCGGGTGGTTGGGAGACCCAGTACTTC. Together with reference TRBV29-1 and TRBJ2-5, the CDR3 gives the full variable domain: SAVISQKPSRDICQRGTSLTIQCQVDSQVTMMFWYRQQPGQSLTLIATANQGSEATYESGFVIDKFPISRPNLTFSTLTVSNMSPEDSSIYLCSASGGWETQYFGPGTRLLVL.

CDR3 sequence: CASRDRYTYEQYF. The CDR3 region has the DNA TGTGCCAGCAGGGACAGGTATACCTACGAGCAGTACTTC. This chain joins TRBV21-1 and TRBJ2-7; the table's D call TRBD1 went unverified against the DNA. TRBV21-1 is labeled a pseudogene. CDR3 length: 13 residues.

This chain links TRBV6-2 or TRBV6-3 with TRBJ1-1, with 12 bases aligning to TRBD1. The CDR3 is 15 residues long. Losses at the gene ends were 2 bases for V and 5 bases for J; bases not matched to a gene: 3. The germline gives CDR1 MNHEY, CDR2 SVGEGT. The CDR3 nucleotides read TGTGCCAGCAGTTACAGGGACAGGGGGCTTACTGAAGCTTTCTTT. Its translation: CASSYRDRGLTEAFF.

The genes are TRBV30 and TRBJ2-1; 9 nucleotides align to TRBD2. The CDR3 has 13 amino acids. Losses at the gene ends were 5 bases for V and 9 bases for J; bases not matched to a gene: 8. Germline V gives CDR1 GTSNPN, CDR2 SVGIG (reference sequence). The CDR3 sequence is CAWGGLAVPEQFF. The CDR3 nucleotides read TGTGCCTGGGGGGGACTAGCAGTCCCTGAGCAGTTCTTC.

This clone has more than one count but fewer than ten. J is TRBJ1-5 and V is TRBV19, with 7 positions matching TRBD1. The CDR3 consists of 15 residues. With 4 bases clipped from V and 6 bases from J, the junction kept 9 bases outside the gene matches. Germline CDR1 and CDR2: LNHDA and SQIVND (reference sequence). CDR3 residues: CASSTGGGSGQPQHF. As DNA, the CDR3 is TGTGCCAGTAGTACAGGGGGGGGGTCTGGTCAGCCCCAGCATTTT.

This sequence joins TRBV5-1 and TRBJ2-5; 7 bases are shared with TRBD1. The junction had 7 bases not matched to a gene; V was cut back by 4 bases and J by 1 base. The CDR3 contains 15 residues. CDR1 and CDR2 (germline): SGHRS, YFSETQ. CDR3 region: CASSALGQTQETQYF. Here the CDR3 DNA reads TGCGCCAGCAGCGCCCTGGGACAGACCCAAGAGACCCAGTACTTC.

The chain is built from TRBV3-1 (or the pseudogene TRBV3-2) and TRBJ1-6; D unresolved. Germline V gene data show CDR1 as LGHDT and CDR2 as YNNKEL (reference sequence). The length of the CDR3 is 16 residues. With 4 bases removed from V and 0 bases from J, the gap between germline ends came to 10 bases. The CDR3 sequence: CASSLGYNSYNSPLHF. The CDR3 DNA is TGTGCCAGCAGCCTGGGATATAACTCCTATAATTCACCCCTCCACTTT.

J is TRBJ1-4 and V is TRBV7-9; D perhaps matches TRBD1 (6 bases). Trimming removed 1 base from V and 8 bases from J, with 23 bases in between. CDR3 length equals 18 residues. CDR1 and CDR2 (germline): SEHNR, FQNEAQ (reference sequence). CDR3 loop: CASSLGDTLQGSREKLFF. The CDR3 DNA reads TGTGCCAGCAGCTTAGGGGATACTTTACAGGGCAGCCGGGAAAAACTGTTTTTT.

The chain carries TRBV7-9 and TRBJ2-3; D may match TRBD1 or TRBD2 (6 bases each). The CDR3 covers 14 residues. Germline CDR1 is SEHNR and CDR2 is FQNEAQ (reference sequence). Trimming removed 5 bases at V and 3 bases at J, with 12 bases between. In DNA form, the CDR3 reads TGTGCCAGCAGCGATTGGGGGGCTACAGATACGCAGTATTTT. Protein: CASSDWGATDTQYF.

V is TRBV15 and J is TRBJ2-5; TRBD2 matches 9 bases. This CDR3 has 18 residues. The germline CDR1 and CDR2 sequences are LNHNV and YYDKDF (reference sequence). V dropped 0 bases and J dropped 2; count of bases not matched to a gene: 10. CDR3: CATSRERGLAGEQETQYF. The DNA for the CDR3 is TGTGCCACCAGCAGAGAAAGGGGGTTAGCGGGGGAACAAGAGACCCAGTACTTC.